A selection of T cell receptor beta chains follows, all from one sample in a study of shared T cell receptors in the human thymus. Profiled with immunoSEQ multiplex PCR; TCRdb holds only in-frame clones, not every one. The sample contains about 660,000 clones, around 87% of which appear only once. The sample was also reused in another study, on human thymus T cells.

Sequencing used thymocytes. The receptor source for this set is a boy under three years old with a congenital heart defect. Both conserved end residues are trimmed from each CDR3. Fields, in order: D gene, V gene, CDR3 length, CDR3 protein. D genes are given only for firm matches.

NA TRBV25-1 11 ASSGTITDTQY
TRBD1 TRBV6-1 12 ASSGGTANQPQH
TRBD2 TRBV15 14 ATSRGGTREQETQY
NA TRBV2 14 ASSLTVDRNNSPLH
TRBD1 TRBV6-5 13 ATMATGVRTDTQY
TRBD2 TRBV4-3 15 ASSTQQREGDYNEQF
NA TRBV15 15 ATSRAGGSQRDEKLF
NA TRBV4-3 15 ASSQERDSEGDQPQH
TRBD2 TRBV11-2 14 ASSLITSGSTGELF
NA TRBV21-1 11 ASSSQGDSPLH
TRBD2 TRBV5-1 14 ASSSATSGDTDTQY
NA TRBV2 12 ASSEWAANQPQH
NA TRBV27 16 ASSLSWVDRSDLYEQY
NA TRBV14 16 ASSQEDTAGFNTGELF
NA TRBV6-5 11 ASSYRENYEQY
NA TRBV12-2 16 ASRLVQGPGRGNSPLH
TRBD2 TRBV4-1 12 ASSRLAEQETQY
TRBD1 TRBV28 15 ASSRKSTGIDTYEQY
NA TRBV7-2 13 ASSTQTGPNTEAF
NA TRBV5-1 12 ASSLERPNSPLH
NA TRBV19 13 ASSTGDSAGETQY
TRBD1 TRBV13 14 ASSLPRQGTNSPLH
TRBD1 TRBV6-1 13 ASSDRGLNNQPQH
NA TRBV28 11 ASSTRLDYEQY
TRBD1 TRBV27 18 ASSLRWVSGTGIRYYEQY
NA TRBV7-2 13 ASSLTGSGANVLT
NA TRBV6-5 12 ASRPRFQPDTQY
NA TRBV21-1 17 ASSKGSLAGVATNNEQF
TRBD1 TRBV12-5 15 ASQTSTGGLVEETQY
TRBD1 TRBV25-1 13 ASSEVTGRNTEAF
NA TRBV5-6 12 ASSLEGVQSPLH
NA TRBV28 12 ASSLAGALYGYT
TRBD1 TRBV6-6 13 ATIHTGGAISEQY
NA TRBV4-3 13 ASSQEKGPSYEQY
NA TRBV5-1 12 ASSLVGRSYEQY
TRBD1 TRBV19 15 ASSPGQEGFFGSPLH
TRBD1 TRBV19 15 ASSPGQGMVTNEKLF
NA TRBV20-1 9 SANSLPGQY
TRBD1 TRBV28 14 ASSLAHRGHRDTQY
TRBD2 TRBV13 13 ASSFCSGITNEQF
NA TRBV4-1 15 TSSQDETGWTYNEQF
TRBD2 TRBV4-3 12 ASSLSGLAGEQF
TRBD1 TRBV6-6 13 ASTKQRTGEHEQY
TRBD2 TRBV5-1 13 ASSWGLAGADTQY
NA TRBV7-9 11 ASSLARGDEQY
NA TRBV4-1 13 ASSPDTLSYNEQF
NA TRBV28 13 ASLGGREVYNEQF